This T cell receptor (beta chain) derives from a study of blood T cell repertoires in COVID-19. For the study at large: The samples span acute and convalescent COVID-19 from the United States, Italy and Spain. Sources were T cells, B-cell-depleted T cells, or PBMCs; the material itself was cDNA or gDNA.

As handled by the study authors: Estimation of nucleated cell counts relied on the amplification of reference gene primers. Generated by immunoSEQ multiplex PCR, the TCRdb table keeps only in-frame clones and is missing some. The D gene and trimming were derived from the DNA, and the V and J assignments and clone size from that table. The repertoire has hundreds of thousands of clones, about four fifths of them found once; the top ten carry roughly 10%. This CDR3 has 14 residues. V gave up 1 base and J gave up 6 bases; unmatched junction bases: 4. Germline V lookup: CDR1 SGHTA, CDR2 FQGNSA. This chain joins TRBV7-2 and TRBJ1-1; 8 bases are a match to TRBD1. The sequenced sample consisted of peripheral blood. The TCR sequence derives from a woman between 50 and 59 years old who had recovered from COVID-19. CDR3 DNA: TGTGCCAGCAGCTTAGGGCAGGGGGCGGCTGAAGCTTTCTTT. It is translated as CASSLGQGAAEAFF.